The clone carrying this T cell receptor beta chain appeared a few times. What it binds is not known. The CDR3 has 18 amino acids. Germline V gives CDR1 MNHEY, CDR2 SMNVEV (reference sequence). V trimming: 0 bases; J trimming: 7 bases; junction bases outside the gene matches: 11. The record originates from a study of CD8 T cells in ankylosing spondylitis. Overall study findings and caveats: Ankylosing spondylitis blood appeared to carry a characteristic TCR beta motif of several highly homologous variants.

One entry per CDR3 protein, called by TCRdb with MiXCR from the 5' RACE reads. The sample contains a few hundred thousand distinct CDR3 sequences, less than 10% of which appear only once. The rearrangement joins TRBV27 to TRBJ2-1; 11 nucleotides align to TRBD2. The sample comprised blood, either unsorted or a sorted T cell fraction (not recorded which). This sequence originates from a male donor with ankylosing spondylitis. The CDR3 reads CASSLSKLAGGGENEQFF. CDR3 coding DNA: TGTGCCAGCAGTTTATCGAAGCTAGCGGGAGGAGGGGAGAATGAGCAGTTCTTC.